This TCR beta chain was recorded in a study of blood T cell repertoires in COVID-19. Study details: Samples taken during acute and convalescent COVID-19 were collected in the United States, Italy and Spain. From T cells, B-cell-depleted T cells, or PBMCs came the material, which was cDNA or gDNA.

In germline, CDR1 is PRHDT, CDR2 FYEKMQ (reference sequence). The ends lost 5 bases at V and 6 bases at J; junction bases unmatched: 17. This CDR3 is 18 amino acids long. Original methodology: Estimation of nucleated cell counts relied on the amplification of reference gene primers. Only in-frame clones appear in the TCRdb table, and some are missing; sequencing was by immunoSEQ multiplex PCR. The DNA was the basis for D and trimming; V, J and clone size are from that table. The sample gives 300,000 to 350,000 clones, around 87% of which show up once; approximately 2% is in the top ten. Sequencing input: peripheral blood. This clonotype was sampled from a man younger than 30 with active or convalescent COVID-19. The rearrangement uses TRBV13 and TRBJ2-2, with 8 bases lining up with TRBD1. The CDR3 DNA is TGTGCCAGCAGCCGACAGGATCTGGGACAGGCTCAACCCGGGGAGCTGTTTTTT. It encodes CASSRQDLGQAQPGELFF. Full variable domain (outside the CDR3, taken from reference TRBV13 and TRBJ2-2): AAGVIQSPRHLIKEKRETATLKCYPIPRHDTVYWYQQGPGQDPQFLISFYEKMQSDKGSIPDRFSAQQFSDYHSELNMSSLELGDSALYFCASSRQDLGQAQPGELFFGEGSRLTVL.